This T cell receptor beta chain was identified during a study of cytomegalovirus exposure and HLA in healthy donors. Turning to this clone: Antigen unknown.

The study's findings and limits: By HLA locus, TCR association rates varied in a later analysis, with DRB1 showing the most and HLA-C the fewest. Most TCR sequences were seen very rarely across donors, but some public TCRs occurred in many. The authors later linked a missense DCLRE1C variant to TCR beta V- and J-gene trimming.

PCR employed 60 Vbeta and 13 Jbeta primers. Profiling relied on immunoSEQ multiplex PCR, and the TCRdb table lists in-frame clones only, not all of them. The sample holds roughly 130,000 clones, more than 70% seen once. What was sequenced was PBMCs. This clonotype originated in a male donor in good health and CMV-seropositive.

The chain's CDR3 is CASGTSYNEQFF. In nucleotides, the CDR3 is TGTGCCAGCGGTACTAGCTACAATGAGCAGTTCTTC. J is TRBJ2-1 and V is TRBV28, with a tentative D call TRBD2 (5 bases). CDR3 length: 12 residues. Trimming shortened V by 8 bases and J by 3 bases, and 8 bases separated the two germline ends. Germline lookup yields CDR1 MDHEN and CDR2 SYDVKM. The whole variable domain, remainder taken from reference TRBV28 and TRBJ2-1, is DVKVTQSSRYLVKRTGEKVFLECVQDMDHENMFWYRQDPGLGLRLIYFSYDVKMKEKGDIPEGYSVSREKKERFSLILESASTNQTSMYLCASGTSYNEQFFGPGTRLTVL.